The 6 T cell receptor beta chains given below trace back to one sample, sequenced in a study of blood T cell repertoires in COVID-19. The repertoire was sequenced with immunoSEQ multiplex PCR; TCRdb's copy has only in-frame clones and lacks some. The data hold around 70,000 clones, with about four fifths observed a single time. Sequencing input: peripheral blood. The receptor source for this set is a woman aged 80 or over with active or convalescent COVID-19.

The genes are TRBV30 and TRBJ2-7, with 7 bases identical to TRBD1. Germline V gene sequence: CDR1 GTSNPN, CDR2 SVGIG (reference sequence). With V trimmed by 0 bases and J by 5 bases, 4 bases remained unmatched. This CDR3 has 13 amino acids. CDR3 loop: CAWSVGQGDEQYF. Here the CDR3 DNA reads TGTGCCTGGAGTGTAGGTCAGGGGGACGAGCAGTACTTC.

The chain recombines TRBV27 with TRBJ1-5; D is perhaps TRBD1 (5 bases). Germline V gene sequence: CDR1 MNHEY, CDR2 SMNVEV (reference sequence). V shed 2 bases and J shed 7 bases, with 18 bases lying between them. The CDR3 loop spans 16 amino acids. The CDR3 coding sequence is TGTGCCAGCAGTTTACGGTGGAGGGGACCCGAGCAGCCCCAGCATTTT. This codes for CASSLRWRGPEQPQHF.

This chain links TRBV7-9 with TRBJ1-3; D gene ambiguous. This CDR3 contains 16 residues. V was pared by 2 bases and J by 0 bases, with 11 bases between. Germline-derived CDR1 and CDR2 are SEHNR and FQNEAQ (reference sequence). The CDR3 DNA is TGTGCCAGCAGCTTACGGGATCTCTACTCTGGAAACACCATATATTTT. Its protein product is CASSLRDLYSGNTIYF.

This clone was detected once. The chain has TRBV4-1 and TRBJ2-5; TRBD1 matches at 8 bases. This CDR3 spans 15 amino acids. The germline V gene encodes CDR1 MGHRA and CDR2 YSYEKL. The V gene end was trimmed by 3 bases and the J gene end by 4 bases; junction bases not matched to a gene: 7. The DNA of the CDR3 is TGCGCCAGCAGCCAGAAGGACAGGGACGGAGAGACCCAGTACTTC. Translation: CASSQKDRDGETQYF.

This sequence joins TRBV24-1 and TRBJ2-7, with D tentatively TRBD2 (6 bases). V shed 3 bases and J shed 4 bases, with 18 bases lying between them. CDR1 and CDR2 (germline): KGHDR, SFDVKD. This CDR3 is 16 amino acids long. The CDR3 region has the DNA TGTGCCACCAGTGATCCGCAAGGGACTGGAAAGTACGAGCAGTACTTC. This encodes CATSDPQGTGKYEQYF.

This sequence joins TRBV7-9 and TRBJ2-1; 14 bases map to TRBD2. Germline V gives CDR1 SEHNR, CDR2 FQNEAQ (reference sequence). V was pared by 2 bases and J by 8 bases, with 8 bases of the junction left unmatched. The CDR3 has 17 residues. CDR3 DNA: TGTGCCAGCAGCTTATCCGGACTAGCGGGAGGTAGTGATGAGCAGTTCTTC. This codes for CASSLSGLAGGSDEQFF.